This T cell receptor (beta chain) was obtained from a study of shared clonotypes between healthy human individuals. The count of this clone is one. The naive CD8 population came from CD45RO-negative cells selected for CCR7, without terminally differentiated effector memory CD45RA+ cells. The repertoire was sequenced with immunoSEQ multiplex PCR; TCRdb's copy has only in-frame clones and lacks some. The data hold fewer than 800,000 clones, with about 92% observed a single time. Germline CDR1 and CDR2: MNHEY and SMNVEV (reference sequence). This CDR3 spans 16 amino acids. The V end lost 6 bases, the J end lost 4 bases, and 20 bases lay between the germline ends.

The sequenced material came from naive CD8+ T cells sorted from blood. The genes are TRBV27 and TRBJ2-3; the D is unclear. The receptor was derived from a young man in good health. CDR3 DNA: TGTGCCAGCAGGACCACCGACGGGTGGATGGCAGATACGCAGTATTTT. Protein sequence: CASRTTDGWMADTQYF.